This TCR beta chain was captured by sequencing in a study of response to subunit inactivated influenza vaccine (dated by TCRdb to about 2018). Study-level background: The study used deep quantitative T cell receptor repertoire profiling to track responses to a trivalent subunit inactivated influenza vaccine. General study outcomes and caveats: The authors proposed that each seasonal influenza vaccination may bring in only a limited number of new T cells.

The library relied on RT-PCR. TCRdb shows the sequencer as Illumina HiSeq 2500. TCRdb passed the public sequencing reads through fastp at Q25 and MiXCR, retaining productive beta sequences. Entries that share a CDR3 protein sequence are merged under the most common genes and DNA. The sample table holds around 470,000 distinct CDR3 sequences, of which around 7.7% were seen once. The top ten clonotypes cover under 15% of the sample. Turning to this clonotype: The target of this receptor is not known. One base away there is no much larger clone; base qualities are not given.

Looking up the germline V gene yields CDR1 LGHNA and CDR2 YSLEER. The CDR3 starts with the cysteine, ends with the phenylalanine, and has 19 residues. Only the CDR3 region is kept as DNA, spanning 57 bases read in frame from base 1. V and J lose 0 bases and 2 bases, and a span of 22 bases separates them. This TCR derives from a man between 50 and 69 years old who received an inactivated influenza vaccine. Donor details come from another sample of the same person, matched by shared clones. The chain was built from TRBV4-3 and TRBJ2-5, with the D segment identity uncertain. Sequencing was performed on PBMCs from blood, taken around 2 years after vaccination. The bases are TGCGCCAGCAGCCAAGATCGGCCATTTTTGGACGTCCGACAAGAGACCCAGTACTTC. It encodes CASSQDRPFLDVRQETQYF.